The sequence of this TCR beta chain was determined in a study of T cell responses to AZD1222 COVID-19 vaccine. Points from the study as a whole: Unmutated variant regions are reportedly the target of nearly half of TCRs that are spike-specific. Spike-specific TCR depth and breadth grew after two AZD1222 doses. Spike-spanning, vaccine-associated CD4 TCRs were dominant at 160-218 and 743-854. Females outnumbered males among donors, who were mostly white British; clonal diversity was possibly underestimated.

Concerning this clone itself: The antigen remains undetermined.

Sequencing was performed with immunoSEQ multiplex PCR; in TCRdb, only in-frame clones are kept and a portion is missing. This sample carries about 120,000 clones, around 86% of them seen once, and the ten largest clones take 7.7%. This CDR3 has 15 residues. Looked up from germline, CDR1 is PRHDT and CDR2 is FYEKMQ (reference sequence). Between the trimmed V and J ends, which lost 4 bases and 5 bases, there was a span of 16 bases. Sequenced material: peripheral blood, taken on day 0 of AZD1222 vaccination. This receptor was obtained from an adult in good health. This chain uses TRBV13 with TRBJ2-3; either TRBD1 or TRBD2 may supply D (7 bases each). DNA of the CDR3: TGTGCCAGCAGCTCGGGGAGGGGGCAATTAGATACGCAGTATTTT. Translation: CASSSGRGQLDTQYF.